These 8 T cell receptor beta chains originate from one sample sequenced in a study of T-cell reconstitution after alpha-beta-depleted transplantation in children. As it was prepared, the TCRbeta library received unique molecular identifiers. TCRdb called the PCR reads again in MiXCR, with one record for every CDR3 protein. The sample shows around 45,000 distinct CDR3 sequences, about 47% of them seen only once. The material was peripheral blood, obtained before TCRalphabeta/CD19-depleted stem cell transplant. The receptors shown here come from a boy in the first two years of life with SCID, due to receive a stem cell transplant.

The sample holds a few counts of this clonotype. The chain recombines TRBV28 with TRBJ2-7, with TRBD2 matching 9 bases. J lost 1 base, V lost 6 bases, and 13 bases had no gene match. In germline, CDR1 is MDHEN, CDR2 SYDVKM. This CDR3 region has 17 residues. CDR3 amino acids: CASSRGASGAPSYEQYF. In DNA, the CDR3 is TGTGCCAGCAGCCGAGGAGCTAGCGGGGCACCGTCCTACGAGCAGTACTTC.

The chain employs TRBV20-1 and TRBJ2-1, with TRBD2 matching over 7 bases. Looked up from germline, CDR1 is DFQATT and CDR2 is SNEGSKA (reference sequence). Trimming removed 4 bases from V and 0 bases from J; junction bases left unmatched: 12. The CDR3 extends over 17 amino acids. The CDR3 loop reads CSAKARWRGSSYNEQFF. CDR3 in DNA: TGCAGTGCTAAAGCACGCTGGCGGGGGAGCTCCTACAATGAGCAGTTCTTC.

The chain has TRBV6-4 and TRBJ1-3, with D uncertain. V was trimmed by 2 bases and J by 0 bases, leaving 14 bases between them. The germline CDR1 and CDR2 sequences are MRHNA and SNTAGT. The CDR3 covers 17 residues. DNA for the CDR3: TGTGCCAGCAGTGACGACGTTGGACGGAACTCTGGAAACACCATATATTTT. Translated: CASSDDVGRNSGNTIYF.

This clonotype was detected many times. The chain joins TRBV7-3 to TRBJ2-1, with D hard to call. V was shortened by 4 bases and J by 8 bases, with 12 bases between the two germline ends. The length of the CDR3 is 13 residues. CDR1 SGHTA and CDR2 FQGTGA come from the germline V gene. DNA for the CDR3: TGTGCCAGCAGCTCGTTCCTCGCCGATGAGCAGTTCTTC. Encoded protein: CASSSFLADEQFF.

This chain uses TRBV20-1 with TRBJ2-1; 13 bases fit TRBD2. V gave up 4 bases and J gave up 7 bases; unmatched junction bases: 4. CDR1 DFQATT and CDR2 SNEGSKA come from the germline V gene (reference sequence). This CDR3 has 14 amino acids. CDR3 in amino acids: CSATGTSGKNEQFF. Here the CDR3 DNA reads TGCAGTGCTACCGGGACTAGCGGGAAGAATGAGCAGTTCTTC.

The table lists this clonotype with a few counts. The gene calls are TRBV5-1 and TRBJ2-7; TRBD2 matches at 10 bases. CDR1 and CDR2 from the germline V gene are SGHRS and YFSETQ. This CDR3 spans 16 amino acids. J gave up 5 bases and V 0 bases, and 8 bases lay outside the gene matches. The CDR3 region is CASSLGLAGVEDEQYF. The CDR3 DNA reads TGCGCCAGCAGCTTGGGGCTAGCGGGGGTGGAGGACGAGCAGTACTTC.

J is TRBJ2-7 and V is TRBV5-1; TRBD1 agrees at 8 bases. V lost 2 bases to trimming and J lost 5 bases; unmatched junction nucleotides: 6. CDR3 length: 14 residues. Per germline, CDR1 SGHRS and CDR2 YFSETQ. This CDR3 reads CASSFGQGGNEQYF. The CDR3 DNA sequence: TGCGCCAGCAGCTTCGGACAGGGCGGGAACGAGCAGTACTTC. Based on the CDR3 plus reference TRBV5-1 and TRBJ2-7, the full variable domain is KAGVTQTPRYLIKTRGQQVTLSCSPISGHRSVSWYQQTPGQGLQFLFEYFSETQRNKGNFPGRFSGRQFSNSRSEMNVSTLELGDSALYLCASSFGQGGNEQYFGPGTRLTVT.

This clonotype was picked up a small number of times. The V and J genes are TRBV12-3 or TRBV12-4 and TRBJ2-1; 10 nucleotides align to TRBD2. Trimming cost V 2 bases and J 9 bases; bases outside gene matches: 10. The CDR3 totals 16 residues. CDR3: CASSLRILAGKAEQFF. The CDR3 coding sequence is TGTGCCAGCAGTTTACGGATACTAGCGGGGAAGGCTGAGCAGTTCTTC.